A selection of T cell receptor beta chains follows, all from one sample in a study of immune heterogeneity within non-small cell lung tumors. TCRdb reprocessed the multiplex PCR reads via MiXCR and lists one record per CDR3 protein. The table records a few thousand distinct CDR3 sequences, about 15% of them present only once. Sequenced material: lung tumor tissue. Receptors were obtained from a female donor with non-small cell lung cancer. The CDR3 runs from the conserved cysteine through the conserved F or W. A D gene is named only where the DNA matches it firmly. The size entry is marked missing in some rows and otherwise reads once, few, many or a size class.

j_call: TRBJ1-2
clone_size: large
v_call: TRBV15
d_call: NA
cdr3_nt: TGTGCCACCAGCGAGGAGGGGGGGAGATCATATGGCTACACCTTC
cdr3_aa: CATSEEGGRSYGYTF

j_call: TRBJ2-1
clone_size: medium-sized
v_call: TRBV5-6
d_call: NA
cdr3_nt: TGTGCCAGCAGGGGGCCCCCGACCTACAATGAGCAGTTCTTC
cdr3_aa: CASRGPPTYNEQFF

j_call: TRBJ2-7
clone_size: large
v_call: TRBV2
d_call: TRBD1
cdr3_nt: TGTGCCAGCGGGACAGGCACCTACGAGCAGTACTTC
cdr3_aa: CASGTGTYEQYF

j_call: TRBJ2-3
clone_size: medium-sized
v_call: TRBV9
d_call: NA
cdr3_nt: TGTGCCAGCAGCGTAGCGGCAGGCACAGATACGCAGTATTTT
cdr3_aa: CASSVAAGTDTQYF

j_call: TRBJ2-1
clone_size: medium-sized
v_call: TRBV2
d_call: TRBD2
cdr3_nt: TGTGCCAGCAGATTCACCGGGACTAGCGGGATCGCATACAATGAGCAGTTCTTC
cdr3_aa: CASRFTGTSGIAYNEQFF

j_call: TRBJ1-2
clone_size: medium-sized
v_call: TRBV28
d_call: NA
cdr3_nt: TGTGCCAGCATTAGCTGGACAACGAGAGGCTACACCTTC
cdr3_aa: CASISWTTRGYTF

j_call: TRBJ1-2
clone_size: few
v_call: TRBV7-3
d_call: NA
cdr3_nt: TGTGCCAGCAGCTTAGGCCCGGGTTACTATGGCTACGCCTTC
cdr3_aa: CASSLGPGYYGYAF

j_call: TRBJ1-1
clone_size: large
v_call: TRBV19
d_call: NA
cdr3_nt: TGTGCCAGTACCGCTTGGGGGAGAGACACTGAAGCTTTCTTT
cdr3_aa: CASTAWGRDTEAFF

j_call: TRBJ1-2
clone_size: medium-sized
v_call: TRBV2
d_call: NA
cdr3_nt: TGTGCCAGCAGTGACGGGACGAACTATGGCTACACCTTC
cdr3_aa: CASSDGTNYGYTF

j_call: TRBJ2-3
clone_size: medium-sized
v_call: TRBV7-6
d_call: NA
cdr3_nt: TGTGCCAGCAGCTTACTCAGCGGGACAGCAGATACGCAGTATTTT
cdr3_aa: CASSLLSGTADTQYF

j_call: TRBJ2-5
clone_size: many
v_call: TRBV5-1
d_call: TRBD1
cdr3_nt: TGCGCCAGCAGCATGAACCCAGGGGGCGCGGGTGAGACCCAGTACTTC
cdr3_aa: CASSMNPGGAGETQYF

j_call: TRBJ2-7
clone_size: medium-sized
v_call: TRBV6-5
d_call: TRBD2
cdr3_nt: TGTGCCAGCAGTTACTCTAGCGGGAGATACGAGCAGTACTTC
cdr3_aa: CASSYSSGRYEQYF

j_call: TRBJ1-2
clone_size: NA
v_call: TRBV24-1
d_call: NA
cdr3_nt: TGTGCCACCAATGGACACAATGGCCACACCTTC
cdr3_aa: CATNGHNGHTF

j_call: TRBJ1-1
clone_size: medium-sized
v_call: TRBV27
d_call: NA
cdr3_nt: TGTGCCAGCAAGGGGGTTTGGAACACTGAAGCTTTCTTT
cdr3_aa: CASKGVWNTEAFF

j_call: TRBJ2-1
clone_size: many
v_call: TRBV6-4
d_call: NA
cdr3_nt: TGTGCCAGCAGTGCTATGGCTAGCTCTTACAATGAGCAGTTCTTC
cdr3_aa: CASSAMASSYNEQFF

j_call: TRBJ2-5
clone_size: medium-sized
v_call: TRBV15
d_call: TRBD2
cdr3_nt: TGTGCCACCAGCAGAGAGCCGCTAGCGGGGGCAGAGACCCAGTACTTC
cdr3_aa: CATSREPLAGAETQYF

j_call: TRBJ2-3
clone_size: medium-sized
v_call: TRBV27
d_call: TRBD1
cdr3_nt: TGTGCCAGCCGATTTTACGGGACAGGGATCTCAGATACGCAGTATTTT
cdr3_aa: CASRFYGTGISDTQYF